These 12 T cell receptor beta chains were all obtained from the same sample, sequenced in a study of cytomegalovirus exposure and HLA in healthy donors. Use of 60 Vbeta and 13 Jbeta primers characterized the PCR. The assay was immunoSEQ multiplex PCR, and TCRdb's table has in-frame clones only and misses some. The repertoire has under 250,000 clones, 65% to 90% of them found once; the top ten carry approximately 2.2%. Sample: PBMCs. The receptor source for this set is a woman in her forties or fifties in good health and CMV-seronegative.

This clone occurred a few times. The chain couples TRBV6-4 to TRBJ2-7; a possible D gene is TRBD2 (6 bases). The CDR3 totals 16 residues. V lost 1 base and J lost 5, with 18 bases in between. Germline V gives CDR1 MRHNA, CDR2 SNTAGT. As DNA, the CDR3 is TGTGCCAGCAGTGACTTTGGAGGAGGGCCGCTTGACGAGCAGTACTTC. Protein product: CASSDFGGGPLDEQYF.

This sequence joins TRBV6-5 and TRBJ2-1; weak D call: TRBD1 (6 bases). Looked up from germline, CDR1 is MNHEY and CDR2 is SVGAGI. The CDR3 is made up of 15 amino acids. V gave up 6 bases and J gave up 2 bases, with 14 bases separating them. The CDR3 reads CASRSDRSPYNEQFF. The CDR3 bases are TGTGCCAGCAGGAGCGACAGGTCCCCCTACAATGAGCAGTTCTTC.

The V and J genes are TRBV9 and TRBJ1-1; D call uncertain. V lost 6 bases and J 1 base, leaving 10 bases between the germline ends. The CDR3 is 13 amino acids. Germline loops: CDR1 SGDLS, CDR2 YYNGEE. The CDR3 nucleotides are TGTGCCAGCAACCGGGGAACGAACACTGAAGCTTTCTTT. Translated, it gives CASNRGTNTEAFF. Based on the CDR3 plus reference TRBV9 and TRBJ1-1, the full variable domain is DSGVTQTPKHLITATGQRVTLRCSPRSGDLSVYWYQQSLDQGLQFLIQYYNGEERAKGNILERFSAQQFPDLHSELNLSSLELGDSALYFCASNRGTNTEAFFGQGTRLTVV.

The genes are TRBV5-1 and TRBJ1-1; 7 nucleotides line up with TRBD1. Germline values: CDR1 SGHRS, CDR2 YFSETQ. CDR3 size: 15 residues. J lost 2 bases, V lost 9 bases, and 13 bases had no gene match. In DNA form, the CDR3 reads TGCGCCACCAGTGCTTTGGGACAGCATAACACTGAAGCTTTCTTT. It codes for CATSALGQHNTEAFF.

This clone appeared a few times. The rearrangement joins TRBV19 to TRBJ2-7, with D perhaps TRBD2 (7 bases). Deletions cut 5 bases from V and 4 bases from J, with 12 bases between. CDR3 length: 13 amino acids. CDR1 and CDR2 (germline): LNHDA, SQIVND (reference sequence). The CDR3 nucleotides read TGTGCCAGTAGTCCCCGGGGGGCATACGAGCAGTACTTC. This gives the protein CASSPRGAYEQYF.

CDR3 in DNA: TGTGCCAGCAGTCTTACCGGGACTGTCAACACCGGGGAGCTGTTTTTT. Amino acids: CASSLTGTVNTGELFF. V and J are TRBV28 and TRBJ2-2, with a possible D match to TRBD2 (6 bases). V dropped 5 bases and J dropped 2 bases, with 15 bases sitting between them. Germline V gives CDR1 MDHEN, CDR2 SYDVKM. The CDR3 length is 16 residues.

The rearrangement uses TRBV29-1 and TRBJ2-1; 7 nucleotides align to TRBD2. This CDR3 region has 14 residues. CDR1 is SQVTM, CDR2 ANQGSEA, per germline. Trimming at V came to 4 bases and at J to 4 bases, leaving 7 bases not matched to a gene. The CDR3 protein is CSVVERGPYNEQFF. CDR3 coding DNA: TGCAGCGTTGTGGAGCGGGGACCTTACAATGAGCAGTTCTTC.

This chain connects TRBV20-1 to TRBJ1-1; D not resolved. Between the trimmed V and J ends, which lost 3 bases and 10 bases, there was a span of 9 bases. CDR1 DFQATT and CDR2 SNEGSKA come from the germline V gene (reference sequence). The CDR3 runs 10 residues. The CDR3 is CSASGRGAFF. The CDR3 DNA reads as TGCAGTGCTAGTGGCAGAGGAGCTTTCTTT.

The chain is built from TRBV28 and TRBJ2-7; possibly TRBD2 for D (6 bases). Trimming cost V 7 bases and J 2 bases, with 15 bases left between them. CDR1 and CDR2 from the germline V gene are MDHEN and SYDVKM. This CDR3 region has 14 residues. The CDR3 DNA is TGTGCCAGCAATCTCGGGGGAGGACCCTACGAGCAGTACTTC. Its translation: CASNLGGGPYEQYF.

The chain joins TRBV7-9 to TRBJ1-1, with D unresolved. Trimming pared 0 bases from V and 0 bases from J, leaving 5 bases between. Germline values: CDR1 SEHNR, CDR2 FQNEAQ (reference sequence). The CDR3 length is 14 residues. CDR3 in DNA: TGTGCCAGCAGCTTAGCTAGTGTGAACACTGAAGCTTTCTTT. The encoded protein is CASSLASVNTEAFF.

Notes on this clone: One end of the junction is discordant with germline, which a read error may explain. The chain uses TRBV4-1 and TRBJ2-5; maybe TRBD1 (5 bases). The CDR3 consists of 14 residues. Germline V gene data show CDR1 as MGHRA and CDR2 as YSYEKL. Written as DNA, the CDR3 is TGCGCCAGCAGCCAAGTTAGCAGGGAAGAGGCCCAGTACTTC. Translating gives CASSQVSREEAQYF.

The chain carries TRBV6-5 and TRBJ2-3, with D uncertain. Germline assignment: CDR1 MNHEY and CDR2 SVGAGI. V was shortened by 2 bases and J by 4 bases, with 7 bases between the two germline ends. The CDR3 runs to 13 residues. The CDR3 protein is CASSYAEPDTQYF. The CDR3 bases are TGTGCCAGCAGTTACGCAGAACCAGATACGCAGTATTTT.